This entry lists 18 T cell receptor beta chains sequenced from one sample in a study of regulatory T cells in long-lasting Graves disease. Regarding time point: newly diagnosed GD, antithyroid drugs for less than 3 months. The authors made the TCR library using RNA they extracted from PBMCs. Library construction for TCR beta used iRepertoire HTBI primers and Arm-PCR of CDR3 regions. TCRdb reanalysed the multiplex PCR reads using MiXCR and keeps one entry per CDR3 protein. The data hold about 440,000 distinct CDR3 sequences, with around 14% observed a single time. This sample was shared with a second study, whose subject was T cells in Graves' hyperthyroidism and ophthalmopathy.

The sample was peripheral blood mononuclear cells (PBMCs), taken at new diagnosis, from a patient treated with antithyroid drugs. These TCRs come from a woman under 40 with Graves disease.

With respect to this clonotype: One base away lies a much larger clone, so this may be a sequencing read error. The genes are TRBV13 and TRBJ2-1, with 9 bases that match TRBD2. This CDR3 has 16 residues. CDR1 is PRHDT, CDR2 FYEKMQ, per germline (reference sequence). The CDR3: CASTLGPSGNYNEQFF. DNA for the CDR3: TGTGCCAGCACCTTAGGACCTAGCGGGAATTACAATGAGCAGTTCTTC.

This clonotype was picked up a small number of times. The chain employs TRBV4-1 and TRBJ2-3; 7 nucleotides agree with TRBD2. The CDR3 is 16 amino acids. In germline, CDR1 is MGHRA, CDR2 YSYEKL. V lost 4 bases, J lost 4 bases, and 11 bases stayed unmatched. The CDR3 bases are TGCGCCAGCAGCCCTCAGGTCGGGAGGACGTCAGATACGCAGTATTTT. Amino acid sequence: CASSPQVGRTSDTQYF.

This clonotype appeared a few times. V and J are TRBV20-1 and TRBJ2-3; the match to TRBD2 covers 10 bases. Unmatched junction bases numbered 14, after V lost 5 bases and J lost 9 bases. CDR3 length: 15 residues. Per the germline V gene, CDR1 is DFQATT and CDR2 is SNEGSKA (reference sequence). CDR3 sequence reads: CSARSGLATLGTQYF. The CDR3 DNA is TGCAGTGCTCGATCGGGACTAGCGACATTAGGCACGCAGTATTTT.

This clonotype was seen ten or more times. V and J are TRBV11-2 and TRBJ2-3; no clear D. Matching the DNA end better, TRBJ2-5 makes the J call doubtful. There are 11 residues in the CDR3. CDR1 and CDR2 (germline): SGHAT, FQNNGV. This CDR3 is CASTQAETQYF. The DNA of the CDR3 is TGTGCCAGCACCCAGGCAGAGACCCAGTACTTC.

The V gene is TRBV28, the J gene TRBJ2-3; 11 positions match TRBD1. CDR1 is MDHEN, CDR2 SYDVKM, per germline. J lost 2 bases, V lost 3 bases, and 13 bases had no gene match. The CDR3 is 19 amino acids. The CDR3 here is CASSLGGQGVPPFTDTQYF. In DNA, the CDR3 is TGTGCCAGCAGTTTGGGGGGACAGGGGGTCCCACCCTTCACAGATACGCAGTATTTT.

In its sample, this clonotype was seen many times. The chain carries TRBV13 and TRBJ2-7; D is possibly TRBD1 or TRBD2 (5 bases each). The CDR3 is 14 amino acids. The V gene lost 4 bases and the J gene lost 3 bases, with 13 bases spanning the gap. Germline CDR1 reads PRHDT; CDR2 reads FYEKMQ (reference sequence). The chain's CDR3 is CASSSRGPGYEQYF. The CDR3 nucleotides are TGTGCCAGCAGCTCAAGGGGACCCGGCTACGAGCAGTACTTC.

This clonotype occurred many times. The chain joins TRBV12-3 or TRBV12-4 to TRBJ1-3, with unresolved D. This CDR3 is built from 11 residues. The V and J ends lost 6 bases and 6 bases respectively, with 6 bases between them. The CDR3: CASSLENTIYF. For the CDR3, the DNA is TGTGCCAGCAGCCTAGAAAACACCATATATTTT.

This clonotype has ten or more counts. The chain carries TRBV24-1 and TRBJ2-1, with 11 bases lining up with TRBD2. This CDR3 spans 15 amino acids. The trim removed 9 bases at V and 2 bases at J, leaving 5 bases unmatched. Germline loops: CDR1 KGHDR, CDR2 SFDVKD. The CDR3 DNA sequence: TGTGCCACCGGGACTAGCGGAGCCACCTACAATGAGCAGTTCTTC. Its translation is CATGTSGATYNEQFF.

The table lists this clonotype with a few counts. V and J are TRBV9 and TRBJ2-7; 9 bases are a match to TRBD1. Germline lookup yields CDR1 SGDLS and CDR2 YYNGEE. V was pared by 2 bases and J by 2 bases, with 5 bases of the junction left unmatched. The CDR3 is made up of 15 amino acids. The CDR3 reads CASSVLGDRAYEQYF. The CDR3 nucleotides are TGTGCCAGCAGCGTCCTAGGGGACAGGGCCTACGAGCAGTACTTC.

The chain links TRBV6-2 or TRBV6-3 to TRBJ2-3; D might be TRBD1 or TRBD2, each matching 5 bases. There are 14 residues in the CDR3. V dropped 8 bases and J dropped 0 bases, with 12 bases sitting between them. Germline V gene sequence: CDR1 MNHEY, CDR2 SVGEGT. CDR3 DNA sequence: TGTGCCAGCCTGGGGGAGTTGAGCACAGATACGCAGTATTTT. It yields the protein CASLGELSTDTQYF.

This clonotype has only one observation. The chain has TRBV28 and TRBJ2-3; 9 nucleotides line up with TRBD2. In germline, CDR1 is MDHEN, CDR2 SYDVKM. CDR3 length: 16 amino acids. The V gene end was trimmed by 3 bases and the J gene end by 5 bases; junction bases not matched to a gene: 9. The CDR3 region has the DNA TGTGCCAGCAGTTTTTTAACTAGCGGGCTTATAGATACGCAGTATTTT. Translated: CASSFLTSGLIDTQYF. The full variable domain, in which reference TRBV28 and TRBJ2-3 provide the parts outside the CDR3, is DVKVTQSSRYLVKRTGEKVFLECVQDMDHENMFWYRQDPGLGLRLIYFSYDVKMKEKGDIPEGYSVSREKKERFSLILESASTNQTSMYLCASSFLTSGLIDTQYFGPGTRLTVL.

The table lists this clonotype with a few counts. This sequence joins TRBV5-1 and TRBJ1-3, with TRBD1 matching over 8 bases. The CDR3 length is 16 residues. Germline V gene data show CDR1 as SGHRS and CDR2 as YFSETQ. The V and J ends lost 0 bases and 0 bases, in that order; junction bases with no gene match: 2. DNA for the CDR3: TGCGCCAGCAGCTTGGGGACAGGGAGCTCTGGAAACACCATATATTTT. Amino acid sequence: CASSLGTGSSGNTIYF. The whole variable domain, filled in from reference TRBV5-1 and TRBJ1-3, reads KAGVTQTPRYLIKTRGQQVTLSCSPISGHRSVSWYQQTPGQGLQFLFEYFSETQRNKGNFPGRFSGRQFSNSRSEMNVSTLELGDSALYLCASSLGTGSSGNTIYFGEGSWLTVV.

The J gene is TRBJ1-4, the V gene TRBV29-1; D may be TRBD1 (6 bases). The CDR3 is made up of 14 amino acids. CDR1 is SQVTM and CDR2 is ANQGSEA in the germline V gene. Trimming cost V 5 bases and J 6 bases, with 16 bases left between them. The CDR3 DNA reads TGCAGCGTTAGATCGGGGGCCTCGTATGAAAAACTGTTTTTT. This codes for CSVRSGASYEKLFF.

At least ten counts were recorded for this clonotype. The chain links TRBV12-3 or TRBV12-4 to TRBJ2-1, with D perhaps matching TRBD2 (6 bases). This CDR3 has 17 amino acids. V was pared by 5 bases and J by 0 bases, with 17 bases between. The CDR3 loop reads CASSGGSGGSSYNEQFF. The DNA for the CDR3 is TGTGCCAGCAGTGGGGGTAGCGGCGGCAGCTCCTACAATGAGCAGTTCTTC.

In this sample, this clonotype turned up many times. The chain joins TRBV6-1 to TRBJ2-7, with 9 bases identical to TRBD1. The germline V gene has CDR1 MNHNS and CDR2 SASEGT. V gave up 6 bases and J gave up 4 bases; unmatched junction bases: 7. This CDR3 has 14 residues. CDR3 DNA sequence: TGTGCCAGCAGGGGTACAGGGGGCATGTACGAGCAGTACTTC. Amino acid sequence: CASRGTGGMYEQYF.

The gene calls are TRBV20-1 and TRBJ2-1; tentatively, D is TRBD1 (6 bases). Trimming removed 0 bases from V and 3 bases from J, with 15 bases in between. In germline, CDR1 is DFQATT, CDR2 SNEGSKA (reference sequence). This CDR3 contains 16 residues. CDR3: CSAREQGTRGYNEQFF. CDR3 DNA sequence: TGCAGTGCTAGAGAACAGGGCACCCGGGGCTACAATGAGCAGTTCTTC.

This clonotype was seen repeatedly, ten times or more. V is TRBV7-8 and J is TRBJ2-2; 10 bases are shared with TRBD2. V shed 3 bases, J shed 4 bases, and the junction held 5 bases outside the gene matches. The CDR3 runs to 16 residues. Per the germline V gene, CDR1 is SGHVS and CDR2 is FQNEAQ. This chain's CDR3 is CASSFLAGEGTGELFF. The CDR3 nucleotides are TGTGCCAGCAGCTTCCTAGCGGGAGAGGGCACCGGGGAGCTGTTTTTT.

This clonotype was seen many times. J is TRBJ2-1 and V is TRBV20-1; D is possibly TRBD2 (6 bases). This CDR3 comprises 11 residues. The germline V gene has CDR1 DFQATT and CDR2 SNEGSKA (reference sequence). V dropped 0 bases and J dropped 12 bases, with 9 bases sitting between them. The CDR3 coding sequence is TGCAGTGCTAGAGATTCGGGACTGCAGTTCTTC. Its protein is CSARDSGLQFF.